This T cell receptor (beta chain) was recorded in a study of blood T cell repertoires in COVID-19. Sequenced by immunoSEQ multiplex PCR; TCRdb stores in-frame clones only, minus some. The table lists fewer than 250,000 clones, about 82% of them singletons. Sequencing input: peripheral blood. The TCR was taken from a woman aged 55-69 years with active or convalescent COVID-19.

This CDR3 is CASSEGATNEKLFF. CDR3 coding DNA: TGTGCCAGCAGTGAAGGAGCAACTAATGAAAAACTGTTTTTT. The chain links TRBV6-1 to TRBJ1-4; D gene unclear. Germline values: CDR1 MNHNS, CDR2 SASEGT. Deletions cut 1 base from V and 0 bases from J, with 3 bases between. The CDR3 is 14 residues long.